These T cell receptor beta chains were read from a single sample in a study of T cell responses to AZD1222 COVID-19 vaccine. Clones were read by immunoSEQ multiplex PCR, and TCRdb kept only the in-frame ones, dropping some. The table lists tens of thousands of clones, approximately 90% of them singletons. This sample comprised peripheral blood, obtained 28 days after the second AZD1222 dose. These receptors were collected from an adult who received the AZD1222 COVID-19 vaccine. The CDR3 runs from the conserved cysteine through the conserved F or W. D genes are given only for firm matches. Some rows mark clone size as missing; the rest say once, few, many or name a class of expanded clone.

j_call clone_size d_call v_call cdr3_nt cdr3_aa
TRBJ2-1 NA NA TRBV11-2 TGTGCCAGCAGCTTACTACGGGGGAACAATGAGCAGTTCTTC CASSLLRGNNEQFF
TRBJ1-2 NA NA TRBV7-2 TGTGCCAGCAGCTTGGGGTGGTGGCAGACGACTAACTATGGCTACACCTTC CASSLGWWQTTNYGYTF
TRBJ1-1 NA NA TRBV7-2 TGTGCCAGCAGCTTAAGGGTTGTAGGACAGATATTCAGGCGCACTGAAGCTTTCTTT CASSLRVVGQIFRRTEAFF
TRBJ1-6 NA NA TRBV6-5 TGTGCCAGCAGTGACTCGGTATTAAATTCACCCCTCCACTTT CASSDSVLNSPLHF
TRBJ2-6 NA NA TRBV20-1 TGCAGTGCTAGTAAGTTTTTCGGTGCGGCCAACGTCCTGACTTTC CSASKFFGAANVLTF
TRBJ2-5 NA NA TRBV11-1 TGTGCCAGCAGCTTAGTGGGTGGCCTCGGGGAGACCCAGTACTTC CASSLVGGLGETQYF
TRBJ1-5 NA NA TRBV12-3/TRBV12-4 TGTGCCAGCAGGATTTGGGGTCAGCCCCAGCATTTT CASRIWGQPQHF
TRBJ1-2 NA NA TRBV20-1 TGCAGTGCTAGGGAACATCCGGGCTACACCTTC CSAREHPGYTF
TRBJ1-3 once NA TRBV5-1 TGCGCCAGCAGTCCCACAGAGTTCATTGGAAACACCATATATTTT CASSPTEFIGNTIYF
TRBJ1-6 NA NA TRBV5-1 TGCGCCAGCAGCTCCGAGGTTGTCAGTAATAATTCACCCCTCCACTTT CASSSEVVSNNSPLHF
TRBJ2-1 NA TRBD1 TRBV5-5 TGTGCCAGCAGCTCCGGGACAGGGACATACAATGAGCAGTTCTTC CASSSGTGTYNEQFF
TRBJ1-4 NA TRBD1 TRBV28 TGTGCCAGCAGTTCGGGACAGCTTAATGAAAAACTGTTTTTT CASSSGQLNEKLFF
TRBJ1-2 NA NA TRBV6-5 TGTGCCAGCCTTTTGTACGCCAGAGCTAACTATGGCTACACCTTC CASLLYARANYGYTF
TRBJ2-4 NA TRBD1 TRBV11-2 TGTGCCAGCAGCCCGACAGGGCCCAAAAACATTCAGTACTTC CASSPTGPKNIQYF
TRBJ2-7 NA NA TRBV27 TGTGCCAGCAGCCGGCTAGCTGGGGTCGAGCAGTACTTC CASSRLAGVEQYF
TRBJ2-3 NA TRBD2 TRBV7-2 TGTGCCAGCAGCTTAAGGTCTAGCGGGGGGACCCTCCTGTCCGATACGCAGTATTTT CASSLRSSGGTLLSDTQYF
TRBJ2-7 NA NA TRBV4-3 TGCGCCAGCAGCCAATGGACCTCCTACGAGCAGTACTTC CASSQWTSYEQYF
TRBJ2-7 NA TRBD2 TRBV14 TGTGCCAGCAGCCCATACACCCAGGGAGGGTACGAGCAGTACTTC CASSPYTQGGYEQYF
TRBJ1-2 NA NA TRBV27 TGTGCCAGCAGTCCCCAGGGGTTTTATGGCTACACCTTC CASSPQGFYGYTF
TRBJ1-3 NA NA TRBV18 TGTGCCAGCTCACCGTCTGCGGGCTCTGGAAACACCATATATTTT CASSPSAGSGNTIYF
TRBJ2-3 NA TRBD1 TRBV10-1 TGCGCCACATCGATACACAGGGGTGGAAGCACAGATACGCAGTATTTT CATSIHRGGSTDTQYF
TRBJ2-7 NA TRBD1 TRBV6-2/TRBV6-3 TGTGCCAGCAGTCTGACAGGGGGCTTGTACGAGCAGTACTTC CASSLTGGLYEQYF
TRBJ2-4 NA NA TRBV20-1 TGCAGTGTCCAGGGTAGGCGGCAACAGTACTTC CSVQGRRQQYF
TRBJ1-3 NA TRBD1 TRBV11-1 TGTGCCAGCAGCTTTGGACAGGGTCGGGACACCATATATTTT CASSFGQGRDTIYF
TRBJ2-4 NA NA TRBV5-4 TGTGCCAGCAGCTTATGGGGTGGGAGAGCCAAAAACATTCAGTACTTC CASSLWGGRAKNIQYF
TRBJ1-2 few NA TRBV7-2 TGTGCCAGCAGCTTAATATCCCCCTCTTCGTATGGCTACACCTTC CASSLISPSSYGYTF
TRBJ1-5 NA TRBD1 TRBV20-1 TGCAGTGCTAGTGTAGGGGGCGAGGGCAATCAGCCCCAGCATTTT CSASVGGEGNQPQHF
TRBJ1-1 NA NA TRBV3-1/TRBV3-2 TGTGCCAGCAGCCAGGGGGCCTTCGCCAACACTGAAGCTTTCTTT CASSQGAFANTEAFF
TRBJ1-1 NA NA TRBV5-6 TGTGCCAGCAGCCCGTCGAGCGGGGGAGCTTTCTTT CASSPSSGGAFF
TRBJ1-2 NA NA TRBV25-1 TGTGCCAGCAGTGACCCGTGGGCAAACTATGGCTACACCTTC CASSDPWANYGYTF
TRBJ1-2 NA TRBD1 TRBV29-1 TGCAGCGTTACGACAGGGGGGTCGTATGGCTACACCTTC CSVTTGGSYGYTF
TRBJ1-2 NA NA TRBV27 TGTGCCAGCAGTTTATCCGGTGCCTATGGCTACACCTTC CASSLSGAYGYTF
TRBJ1-1 once NA TRBV11-2 TGTGCCAGCAGCCCCAAACAGGGAACAACGAACACTGAAGCTTTCTTT CASSPKQGTTNTEAFF
TRBJ2-3 NA TRBD1 TRBV7-9 TGTGCCAGCAGCTACCGGACAGGATCTCGCACAGATACGCAGTATTTT CASSYRTGSRTDTQYF
TRBJ1-2 NA NA TRBV7-8 TGTGCCAGCAGCTTAGATAGCCGGGTTTATGGCTACACCTTC CASSLDSRVYGYTF
TRBJ2-3 NA TRBD2 TRBV9 TGTGCCAGCAGCGTCATGGGGCTAGCGGGTACCTTGGAGCAGTATTTT CASSVMGLAGTLEQYF
TRBJ1-4 NA TRBD1 TRBV27 TGTGCCAGCAGTTCCCGGACAGGGTCCTATGAAAAACTGTTTTTT CASSSRTGSYEKLFF